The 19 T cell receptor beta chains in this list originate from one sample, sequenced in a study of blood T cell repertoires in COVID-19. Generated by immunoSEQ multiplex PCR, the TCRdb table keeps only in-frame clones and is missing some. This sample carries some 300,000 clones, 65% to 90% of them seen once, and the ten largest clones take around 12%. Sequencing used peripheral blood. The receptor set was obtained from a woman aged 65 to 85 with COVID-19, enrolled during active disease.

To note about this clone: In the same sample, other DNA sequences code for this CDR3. The CDR3 sequence is CASSIAREGTEAFF. CDR3 sequence (DNA): TGTGCCAGTAGTATAGCCCGGGAGGGCACTGAAGCTTTCTTT. The chain has TRBV19 and TRBJ1-1; no definite D call. Per the germline V gene, CDR1 is LNHDA and CDR2 is SQIVND (reference sequence). Trimming left V 1 base short and J 4 bases short, with 10 bases between. This CDR3 is 14 amino acids long.

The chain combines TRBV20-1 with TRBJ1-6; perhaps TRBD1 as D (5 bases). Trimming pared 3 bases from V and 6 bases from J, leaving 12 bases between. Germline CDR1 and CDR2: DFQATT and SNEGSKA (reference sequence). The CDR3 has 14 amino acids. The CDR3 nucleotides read TGCAGTGCTAGTTCAGGGCAGGTTAATTCACCCCTCCACTTT. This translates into CSASSGQVNSPLHF.

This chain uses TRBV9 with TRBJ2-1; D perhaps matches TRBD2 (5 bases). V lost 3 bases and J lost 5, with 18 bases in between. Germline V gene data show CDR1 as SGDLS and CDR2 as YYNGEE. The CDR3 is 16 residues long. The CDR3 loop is CASSAIISGIHNEQFF. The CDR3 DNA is TGTGCCAGCAGCGCCATCATATCCGGGATTCACAATGAGCAGTTCTTC.

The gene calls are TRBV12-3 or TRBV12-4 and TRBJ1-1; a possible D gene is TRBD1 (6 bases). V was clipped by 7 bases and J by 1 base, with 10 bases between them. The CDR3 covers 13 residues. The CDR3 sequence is CASNLQGNTEAFF. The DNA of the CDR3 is TGTGCCAGCAACCTACAGGGGAACACTGAAGCTTTCTTT.

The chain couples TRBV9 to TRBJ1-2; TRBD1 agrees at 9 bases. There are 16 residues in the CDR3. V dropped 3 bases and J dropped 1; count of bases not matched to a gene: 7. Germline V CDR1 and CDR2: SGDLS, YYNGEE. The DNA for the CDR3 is TGTGCCAGCAGCGCCATTTCGGGACAGGGTAACTATGGCTACACCTTC. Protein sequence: CASSAISGQGNYGYTF.

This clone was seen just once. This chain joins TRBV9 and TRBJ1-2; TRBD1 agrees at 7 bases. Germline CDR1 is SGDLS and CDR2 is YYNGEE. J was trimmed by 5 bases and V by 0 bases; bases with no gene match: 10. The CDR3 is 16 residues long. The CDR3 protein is CASSVEDRRAGYGYTF. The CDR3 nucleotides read TGTGCCAGCAGCGTAGAGGACAGGAGGGCGGGATATGGCTACACCTTC.

The CDR3 DNA sequence: TGTGCCTGGAGTCCTTGGGCAGGCGAGTACGAGCAGTACTTC. It encodes CAWSPWAGEYEQYF. The chain joins TRBV30 to TRBJ2-7, with D hard to call. The germline V gene encodes CDR1 GTSNPN and CDR2 SVGIG (reference sequence). The V end lost 2 bases, the J end lost 4 bases, and 15 bases lay between the germline ends. CDR3 size: 14 residues.

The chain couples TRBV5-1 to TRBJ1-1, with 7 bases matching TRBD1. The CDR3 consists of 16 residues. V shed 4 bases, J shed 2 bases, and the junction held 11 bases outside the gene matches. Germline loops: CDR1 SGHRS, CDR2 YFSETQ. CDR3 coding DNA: TGCGCCAGCAGCCCTCCCGCGAGAGGGGGCAACACTGAAGCTTTCTTT. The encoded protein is CASSPPARGGNTEAFF.

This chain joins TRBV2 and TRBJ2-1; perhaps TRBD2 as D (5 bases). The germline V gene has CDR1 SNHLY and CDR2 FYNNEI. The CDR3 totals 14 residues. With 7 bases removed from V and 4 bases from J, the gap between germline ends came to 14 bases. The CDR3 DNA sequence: TGTGCCAGCAACCTCCTCACTAGTTACAATGAGCAGTTCTTC. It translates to CASNLLTSYNEQFF. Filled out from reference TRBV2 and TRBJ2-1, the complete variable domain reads EPEVTQTPSHQVTQMGQEVILRCVPISNHLYFYWYRQILGQKVEFLVSFYNNEISEKSEIFDDQFSVERPDGSNFTLKIRSTKLEDSAMYFCASNLLTSYNEQFFGPGTRLTVL.

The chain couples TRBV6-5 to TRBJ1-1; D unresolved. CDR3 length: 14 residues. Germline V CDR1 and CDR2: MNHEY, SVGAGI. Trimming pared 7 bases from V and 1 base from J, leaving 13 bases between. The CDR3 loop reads CASTPIDKNTEAFF. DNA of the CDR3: TGTGCCAGCACTCCAATCGACAAGAACACTGAAGCTTTCTTT.

CDR3 sequence reads: CASSAKRGGTDTQYF. The CDR3 DNA is TGTGCCAGCAGCGCAAAGCGGGGGGGAACAGATACGCAGTATTTT. The gene calls are TRBV9 and TRBJ2-3; TRBD2 matches 10 bases. The CDR3 length is 15 residues. Germline assignment: CDR1 SGDLS and CDR2 YYNGEE. Germline trimming cut 3 bases from V and 3 bases from J; bases unmatched to any gene: 4.

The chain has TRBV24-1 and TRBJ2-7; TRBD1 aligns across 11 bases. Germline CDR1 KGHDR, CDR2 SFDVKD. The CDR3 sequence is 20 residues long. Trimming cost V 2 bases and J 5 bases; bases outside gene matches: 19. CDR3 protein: CATSDWTGGANGHPVHEQYF. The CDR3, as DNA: TGTGCCACCAGTGATTGGACAGGGGGCGCGAATGGGCACCCCGTCCACGAGCAGTACTTC.

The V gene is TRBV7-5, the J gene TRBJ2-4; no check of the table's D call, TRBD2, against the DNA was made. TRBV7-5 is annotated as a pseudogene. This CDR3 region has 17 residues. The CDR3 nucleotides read TGTGCCAGAAGCGGGAGACGGGCGTTCTTAGCCAAAAACATTCAGTACTTC. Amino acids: CARSGRRAFLAKNIQYF.

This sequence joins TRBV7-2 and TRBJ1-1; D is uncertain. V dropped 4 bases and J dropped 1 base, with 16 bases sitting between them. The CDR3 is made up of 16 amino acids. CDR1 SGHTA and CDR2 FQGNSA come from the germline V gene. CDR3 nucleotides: TGTGCCAGCAGCTCCAAATTAGGGAGGGAGAACACTGAAGCTTTCTTT. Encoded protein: CASSSKLGRENTEAFF.

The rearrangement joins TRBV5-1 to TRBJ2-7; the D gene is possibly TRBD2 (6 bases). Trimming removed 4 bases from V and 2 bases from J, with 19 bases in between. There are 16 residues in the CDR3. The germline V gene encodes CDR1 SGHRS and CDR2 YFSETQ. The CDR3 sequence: CASSPVEGAGTYEQYF. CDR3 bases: TGCGCCAGCAGCCCGGTAGAGGGTGCGGGGACCTACGAGCAGTACTTC.

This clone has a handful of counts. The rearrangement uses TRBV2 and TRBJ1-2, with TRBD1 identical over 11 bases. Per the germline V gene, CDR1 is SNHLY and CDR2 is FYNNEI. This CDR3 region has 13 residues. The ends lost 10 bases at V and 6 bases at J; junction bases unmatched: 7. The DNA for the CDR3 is TGTGCCAACGCGGGACAGGGGGTAAATGGCTACACCTTC. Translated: CANAGQGVNGYTF.

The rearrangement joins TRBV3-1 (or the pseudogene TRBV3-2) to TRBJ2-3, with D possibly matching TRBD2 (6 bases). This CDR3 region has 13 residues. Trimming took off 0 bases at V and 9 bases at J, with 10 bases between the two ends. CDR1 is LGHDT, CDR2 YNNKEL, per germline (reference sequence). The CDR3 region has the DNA TGTGCCAGCAGCCAAGATGGGGGGAAGACGCAGTATTTT. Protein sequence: CASSQDGGKTQYF.

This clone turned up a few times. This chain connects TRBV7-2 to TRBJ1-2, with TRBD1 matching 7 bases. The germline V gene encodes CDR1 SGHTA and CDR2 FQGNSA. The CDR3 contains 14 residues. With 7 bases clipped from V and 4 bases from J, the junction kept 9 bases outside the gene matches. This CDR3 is CASNRRQGTYGYTF. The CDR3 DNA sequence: TGTGCCAGCAACCGAAGACAGGGTACCTATGGCTACACCTTC.

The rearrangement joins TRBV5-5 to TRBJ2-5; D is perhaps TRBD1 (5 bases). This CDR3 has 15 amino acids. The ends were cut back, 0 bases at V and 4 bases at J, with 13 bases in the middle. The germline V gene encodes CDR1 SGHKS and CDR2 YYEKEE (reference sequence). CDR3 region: CASSLASGKGETQYF. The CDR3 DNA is TGTGCCAGCAGCTTGGCCTCAGGGAAAGGAGAGACCCAGTACTTC. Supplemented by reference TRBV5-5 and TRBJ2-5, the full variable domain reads DAGVTQSPTHLIKTRGQQVTLRCSPISGHKSVSWYQQVLGQGPQFIFQYYEKEERGRGNFPDRFSARQFPNYSSELNVNALLLGDSALYLCASSLASGKGETQYFGPGTRLLVL.